Reported below is one T cell receptor (beta chain). Its target antigen remains unknown. No base quality values were provided; no much bigger clone lies one nucleotide off. These data belong to a study of shared clonotypes between healthy human individuals (dated by TCRdb to 2020 to 2022). In terms of the full investigation: The cohort comprised a couple of women and three men aged 18 to 49 years. For each donor, three plates each were used for CD4 naive and CD4 memory, two plates were used for CD8 naive, and one plate was used for CD8 memory. To estimate repertoire size and how much clonotypes are shared between individuals, the study performed deep sequencing of blood TCR repertoires from roughly five healthy adults. Libraries were prepared and TCR repertoires were sequenced by different laboratories using diverse techniques, in order to increase sequencing depth and limit assay-specific biases. Between about 0.94 and 10 billion PBMCs per donor were obtained by leukapheresis. The paper's findings and limits, for the study overall: Because the study included a small number of donors, the genetic and exposure-history diversity represented was limited. Based on pairwise subsampling, the degree of clonotype sharing among donors was expected to be affected by sequencing depth. Incomplete sequencing was indicated by rarefaction of sorted-subset datasets, despite the large sequencing depth. Across a few donors, about 5% of naive CD4, around 3.3% of naive CD8, 2.3% of memory CD4, and under 0.45% of memory CD8 clonotypes were shared. Larger estimated clonotype richness was generally found for naive subsets than for memory subsets. Clonotypes shared by all four sorted-subset donors showed higher generation probabilities than non-shared clonotypes. Sampling was limited to blood, and TCR repertoires in tissue likely differ from TCR repertoires in blood.

TCR CDR3 regions were amplified from genomic DNA by multiplex PCR using the deep immunoSEQ assay. For each cell subset, the extracted genomic DNA was distributed evenly across all wells of several immunoSEQ 96-well plates, and each plate served as one replicate. Each replicate PCR for sorted subsets received 200 ng genomic DNA, equal to roughly 29,000 T cell genomes. The purified libraries were quantified using a Qubit 3.0 fluorometer, sized with a Bioanalyzer 2100, and then quantified again using the KAPA Library Quantification kit. A separate single-read 150-cycle Illumina NextSeq 550 flow cell was used to sequence each immunoSEQ 96-well plate. In the paper's pipeline: Because the immunoSEQ output included only junctional sequences and no quality scores, the filtering could not be the same as the filtering used for full-length reads. To assign V/J genes and CDR3, sequences were annotated using PyIR, a Python wrapper for IgBLAST v1.9, with IMGT germline references. Any read was removed if the V/J assignment was weak (E-value above 1e-6), the CDR3 was missing, or the read contained stop codons, out-of-frame junctions, or ambiguous translated residues. V3J clonotypes were defined as sequences sharing the same inferred V gene, J gene, and CDR3 amino acid sequence. To compute the percentage overlap between repertoires, the number of shared unique clonotypes was divided by the size of the smaller repertoire. Richness of each repertoire was evaluated using RTK rarefaction, the Chao1 estimator, and Recon v2.1 estimates of unobserved clonotypes. OLGA was used to compute generation probabilities for all TCRbeta clonotypes that the gDNA method yielded from a few donors. TCRdb retrieved this table from immuneACCESS and kept in-frame rearrangements only. Not all clones are present; in checked studies, unresolved V genes account for under half, and no reason is known for the remainder. V and J calls and clone size are those listed in that table; D and trimming were worked out from the DNA. Present in this sample are about 110,000 clones, 55% to 70% of which were seen just once. The ten largest make up almost 25% of the sample.

Healthy HIV-negative adults with no recently reported acute infections or vaccinations were included as donors. Every donor was a Caucasian adult residing in Nashville, Tennessee, USA. The CD8 memory samples were a combination of magnetically selected CD45RO+ cells and CCR7-negative CD45RA+ effector memory (TemRA) cells. After blood collection by leukapheresis, PBMCs were isolated using Ficoll-Histopaque density gradient centrifugation and then cryopreserved in the vapor phase of liquid nitrogen. Analytical flow cytometry was used to check the purity and quantity of every magnetically sorted T cell population. Genomic DNA was isolated from each sorted fraction and quantified by UV absorbance on a Nanodrop 2000c. The sample consisted of memory CD8+ T cells sorted from blood. What the cell subset or site label conveys for this sample: CD45RO+ cells pooled with CCR7-negative TemRA cells. The receptor was derived from a woman between 25 and 40 years old in good health.

The sequence in DNA is TGTGCCAGCAGCGTACTCGACAGGGTAGTCGGGCTGAGGGCCCTAACTGAGCAGTTCTTC. Translated, this gives CASSVLDRVVGLRALTEQFF. The chain was built from TRBV9 and TRBJ2-1; 7 junctional bases match TRBD1. The junction shows trimming of 1 base on V and 9 bases on J, and the gene matches do not reach 25 bases of it. Inclusive of the bounding cysteine and phenylalanine, the CDR3 is 20 residues long. Just CDR3 DNA is preserved here, 60 bases in frame from base 1. The germline V gene yields SGDLS for CDR1 and YYNGEE for CDR2.